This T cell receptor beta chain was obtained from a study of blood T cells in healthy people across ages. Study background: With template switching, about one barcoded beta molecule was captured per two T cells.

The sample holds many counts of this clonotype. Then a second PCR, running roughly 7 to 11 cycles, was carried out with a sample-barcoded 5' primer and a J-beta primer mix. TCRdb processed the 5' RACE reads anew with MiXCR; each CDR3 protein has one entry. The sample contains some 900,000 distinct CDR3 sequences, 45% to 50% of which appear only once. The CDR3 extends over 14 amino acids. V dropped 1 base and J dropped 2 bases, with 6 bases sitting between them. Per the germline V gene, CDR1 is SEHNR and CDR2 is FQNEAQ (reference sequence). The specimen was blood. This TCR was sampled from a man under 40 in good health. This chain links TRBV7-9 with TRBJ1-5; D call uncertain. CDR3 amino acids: CASSLGSGNQPQHF. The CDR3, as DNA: TGTGCCAGCAGCTTAGGCTCGGGCAATCAGCCCCAGCATTTT.